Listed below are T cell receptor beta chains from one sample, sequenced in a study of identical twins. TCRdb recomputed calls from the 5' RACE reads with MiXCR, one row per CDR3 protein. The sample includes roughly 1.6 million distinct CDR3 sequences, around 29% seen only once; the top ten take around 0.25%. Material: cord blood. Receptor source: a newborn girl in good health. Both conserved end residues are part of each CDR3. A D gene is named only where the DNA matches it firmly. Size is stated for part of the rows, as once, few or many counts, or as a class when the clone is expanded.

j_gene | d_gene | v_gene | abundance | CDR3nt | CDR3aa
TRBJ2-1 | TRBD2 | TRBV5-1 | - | TGCGCCAGCAGCCTGGGACTAGTAATGGGCCATGAGCAGTTCTTC | CASSLGLVMGHEQFF
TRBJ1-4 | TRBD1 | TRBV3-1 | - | TGTGCCAGCAGCTGCGACAAGCCGGGACAGGGGCATGAAAAACTGTTTTTT | CASSCDKPGQGHEKLFF
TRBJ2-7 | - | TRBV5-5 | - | TGTGCCAGCAGCCCGAGGACTACCCAATACGAGCGGTACTTC | CASSPRTTQYERYF
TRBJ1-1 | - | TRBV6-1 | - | TGTGCCAGCAGTGACCGGCAGAACACTGAAGCTTTCTTT | CASSDRQNTEAFF
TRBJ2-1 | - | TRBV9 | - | TGTGCCAGCAGCGTAGTAGGACAGCCCTACAATGAGCAGTTCTTC | CASSVVGQPYNEQFF
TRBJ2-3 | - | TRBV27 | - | TGTGCCAGCAGTTTATTCAGCAGGTTATCAGATACGCAGTATTTT | CASSLFSRLSDTQYF
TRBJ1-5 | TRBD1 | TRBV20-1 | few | TGCAGTGCTAGAGCCCACCCCTCGACAGGGAACAATCAGCCCCAGCATTTT | CSARAHPSTGNNQPQHF
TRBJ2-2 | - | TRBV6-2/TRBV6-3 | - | TGTGCCACCAGAGGAGGGAAGGGGAACACCGGGGAGCTGTTTTTT | CATRGGKGNTGELFF
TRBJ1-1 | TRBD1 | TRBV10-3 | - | TGTGCCATCAGTGCGGGACAGCCCATGAACACTGAAGCTTTCTTT | CAISAGQPMNTEAFF
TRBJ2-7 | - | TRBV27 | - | TGTGCCAGCAGTTTTAGGGCCGGGGACTACGAGCAGTACTTC | CASSFRAGDYEQYF
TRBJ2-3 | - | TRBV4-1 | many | TGCGCCAGCAGCCAAGTGGGGCCAGGAGATACGCAGTATTTT | CASSQVGPGDTQYF
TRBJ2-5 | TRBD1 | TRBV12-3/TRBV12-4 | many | TGTGCCAGCAGTTTAATCTACCGGACAGGCCTCCAAGAGACCCAGTACTTC | CASSLIYRTGLQETQYF
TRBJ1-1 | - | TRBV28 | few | TGTGCCAGCAGTTTCTTAACAGGGAGCACTGAAGCTTTCTTT | CASSFLTGSTEAFF
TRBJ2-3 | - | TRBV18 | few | TGTGCCAGCTCAGAGGGACCAACTCTTACGCAGTATTTT | CASSEGPTLTQYF
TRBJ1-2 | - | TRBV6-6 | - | TGTGCCAGCAGTACCGGACCGGACTATGGCTACACCTTC | CASSTGPDYGYTF
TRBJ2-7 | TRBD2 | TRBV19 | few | TGTGCCAGTAGTATATGGGCGATTAAGGCGGGAGTCCACAATGAGCAGTACTTC | CASSIWAIKAGVHNEQYF
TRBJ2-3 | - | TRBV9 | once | TGTGCCAGCAGCGTAGATCCCGGGACACACCCCACAGATACGCAGTATTTT | CASSVDPGTHPTDTQYF
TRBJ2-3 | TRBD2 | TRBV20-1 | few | TGCAGTGCGATTCACGGGACTAGCGGGGGGCGCACAGATACGCAGTATTTT | CSAIHGTSGGRTDTQYF
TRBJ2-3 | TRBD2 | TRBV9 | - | TGTGCCAGCAGCGTTAGCGGGGGGGTCACAGATACGCAGTATTTT | CASSVSGGVTDTQYF
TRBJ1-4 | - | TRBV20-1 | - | TGCAGTGCACATCGGACAGCTTTCGGTGAAAAACTGTTTTTT | CSAHRTAFGEKLFF
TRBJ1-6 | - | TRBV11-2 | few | TGTGCCAGCAGACCCCTAAGTTCACCCCTCCACTTT | CASRPLSSPLHF
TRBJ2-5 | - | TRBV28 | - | TGTGCCAGCAGCGAGACTAGGGGGGTTTACAATGAGCAGTACTTC | CASSETRGVYNEQYF
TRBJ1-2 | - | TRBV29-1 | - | TGCAGCTCAGACTATGGCTACACCTTC | CSSDYGYTF
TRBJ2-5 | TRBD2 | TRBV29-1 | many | TGCAGCGTTGAAGTTCTAGCGGATCCACAAGAGACCCAGTACTTC | CSVEVLADPQETQYF
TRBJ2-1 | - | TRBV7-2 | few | TGTGCCAGCAGCTCCGGTCTGGCCGCCAATGAGCAGTTCTTC | CASSSGLAANEQFF
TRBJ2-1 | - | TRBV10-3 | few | TGTGCCATCAGTACCGCGCCCGGGACCCTCCAGTTCTTC | CAISTAPGTLQFF
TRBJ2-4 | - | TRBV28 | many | TGTGCCAGCAGCCCTGCATTCGAGGGCCCATTAGCCAAAAACATTCAGTACTTC | CASSPAFEGPLAKNIQYF
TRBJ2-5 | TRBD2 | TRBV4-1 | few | TGCGCCAGCAGCCATATGTTAGCGGGAGGTCCCCAAGAGACCCAGTACTTC | CASSHMLAGGPQETQYF
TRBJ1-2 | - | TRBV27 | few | TGTGCCAGCAGCCACTACCAGGGTGCCCCTTATGGCTACACCTTC | CASSHYQGAPYGYTF